These 13 T cell receptor beta chains came from one sample sequenced in a study of T cells in tuberculosis (dated by TCRdb to 2017 to 2018). After being thawed and rested overnight, PBMC were stained with GMM-loaded CD1B tetramer, a Live/Dead dye and anti-CD3, and were then sorted on a FACS Aria II. The CD1B tetramers were loaded with C32 glucose monomycolate that had been purified from Rhodococcus equi. The library was generated by the immunoSEQ multiplex PCR assay. TCRdb obtained this table from immuneACCESS and retained in-frame rearrangements with V and J assigned. These tables miss some clones; where compared with another copy, unresolved V genes account for less than half of the shortfall, and the remainder is unexplained. For this sample there are 60,000 or so clones; about 76% appear just once. Roughly 13% of the sample is held by the ten biggest clonotypes. Sequencing used CD1b-GMM tetramer-negative cells sorted from PBMCs. Interpreted using the paper, the cell subset or site label stands for: T cells not binding CD1B-GMM tetramer, sorted from same donor. The receptor source for this set is an adult woman with latent tuberculosis.

This clone was observed once. The chain employs TRBV28 and TRBJ2-2; a weak D match, TRBD1 (6 bases). The CDR3 runs 15 residues. The V and J ends lost 6 bases and 0 bases respectively, with 11 bases between them. Germline lookup yields CDR1 MDHEN and CDR2 SYDVKM. The CDR3 nucleotides read TGTGCCAGCAGGTCGGGACACCCGAACACCGGGGAGCTGTTTTTT. It codes for CASRSGHPNTGELFF.

V is TRBV14 and J is TRBJ2-5, with D perhaps matching TRBD2 (6 bases). Germline V gene sequence: CDR1 SGHDN, CDR2 FVKESK. V was shortened by 5 bases and J by 9 bases, with 16 bases between the two germline ends. This CDR3 has 13 amino acids. The CDR3 region has the DNA TGTGCCAGCAGCGAAGGGGCCTCGGGGGCCCAGTACTTC. It yields the protein CASSEGASGAQYF.

This clone appeared a few times. The chain couples TRBV18 to TRBJ2-1; 9 nucleotides align to TRBD1. The CDR3 consists of 17 residues. The germline gives CDR1 KGHSH, CDR2 LQKENI. Trimming at V came to 4 bases and at J to 1 base, leaving 8 bases not matched to a gene. The CDR3 bases are TGTGCCAGCTCACTTTTCGCCGGGACAGGGTCCTACAATGAGCAGTTCTTC. This sequence encodes CASSLFAGTGSYNEQFF.

The chain carries TRBV28 and TRBJ1-2, with D perhaps TRBD1 (6 bases). V was trimmed by 4 bases and J by 6 bases, leaving 18 bases between them. Germline assignment: CDR1 MDHEN and CDR2 SYDVKM. The CDR3 spans 15 residues. CDR3 in amino acids: CASSSGHPARHGYTF. In nucleotides, the CDR3 is TGTGCCAGCAGTTCGGGACACCCAGCTCGTCATGGCTACACCTTC.

Only one count was recorded for this clone. V usage is TRBV9 and J usage is TRBJ2-2; tentative D call: TRBD1 (6 bases). V lost 0 bases and J 6 bases, leaving 15 bases between the germline ends. The germline V gene has CDR1 SGDLS and CDR2 YYNGEE. The CDR3 spans 16 residues. The CDR3: CASSVGPRTASGELFF. CDR3 sequence (DNA): TGTGCCAGCAGCGTAGGGCCCCGGACAGCATCCGGGGAGCTGTTTTTT. The variable domain in full, with the rest retrieved from reference TRBV9 and TRBJ2-2, is DSGVTQTPKHLITATGQRVTLRCSPRSGDLSVYWYQQSLDQGLQFLIQYYNGEERAKGNILERFSAQQFPDLHSELNLSSLELGDSALYFCASSVGPRTASGELFFGEGSRLTVL.

This rearrangement joins TRBV28 to TRBJ2-7; weak D call: TRBD1 (6 bases). The CDR3 has 13 amino acids. Germline values: CDR1 MDHEN, CDR2 SYDVKM. V lost 7 bases, J lost 2 bases, and 12 bases lay in between. As DNA, the CDR3 is TGTGCCAGCACCAAACAGGGCCCCTACGAGCAGTACTTC. It encodes CASTKQGPYEQYF.

The genes are TRBV2 and TRBJ2-2, with 9 bases lining up with TRBD1. Germline V gene data show CDR1 as SNHLY and CDR2 as FYNNEI. This CDR3 has 15 amino acids. V lost 6 bases and J lost 6; bases outside the gene matches: 8. The CDR3: CASRIQGARAGELFF. The CDR3 DNA reads TGTGCCAGCAGAATACAGGGGGCGCGGGCCGGGGAGCTGTTTTTT.

CDR3 nucleotide sequence: TGTGCCAGCAGCGTGATGGGACAGGTCAATCAGCCCCAGCATTTT. Residues: CASSVMGQVNQPQHF. The V call is TRBV7-2, the J call TRBJ1-5; 8 bases map to TRBD1. J lost 3 bases, V lost 5 bases, and 6 bases had no gene match. This CDR3 contains 15 residues. From germline, CDR1 is SGHTA and CDR2 FQGNSA.

The chain links TRBV7-3 to TRBJ1-1, with unresolved D. The CDR3 length is 13 residues. V was clipped by 5 bases and J by 7 bases, with 14 bases between them. Germline loops: CDR1 SGHTA, CDR2 FQGTGA. The CDR3 spells CASSTSNYGEAFF. In nucleotides, the CDR3 is TGTGCCAGCAGCACTTCGAATTACGGTGAAGCTTTCTTT.

The V and J genes are TRBV7-9 and TRBJ2-3, with D tentatively TRBD2 (5 bases). Trimming stripped 7 bases from V and 6 bases from J, with 14 bases between. CDR1 is SEHNR and CDR2 is FQNEAQ in the germline V gene (reference sequence). This CDR3 has 13 amino acids. The CDR3 nucleotides are TGTGCCAGCATCCCCCCGTCGGGGGATACGCAGTATTTT. Encoded protein: CASIPPSGDTQYF.

There are a few counts of this clone. This sequence joins TRBV9 and TRBJ1-5, with TRBD1 identical over 8 bases. The V segment lost 0 bases and the J segment 9 bases; nucleotides outside the gene matches: 11. The CDR3 is 16 residues long. The germline CDR1 and CDR2 sequences are SGDLS and YYNGEE. The CDR3 sequence is CASSVGDDRGFMPQHF. As DNA, the CDR3 is TGTGCCAGCAGCGTAGGCGATGACAGGGGTTTTATGCCCCAGCATTTT.

The genes are TRBV2 and TRBJ2-5, with D maybe TRBD2 (6 bases). Looked up from germline, CDR1 is SNHLY and CDR2 is FYNNEI. The CDR3 consists of 16 residues. Trimming took off 2 bases at V and 5 bases at J, with 18 bases between the two ends. CDR3 loop: CASSERRGWAGETQYF. The CDR3 DNA sequence: TGTGCCAGCAGTGAAAGGAGAGGGTGGGCGGGGGAGACCCAGTACTTC.

J is TRBJ1-1 and V is TRBV7-9; a possible D gene is TRBD1 (5 bases). Germline V CDR1 and CDR2: SEHNR, FQNEAQ (reference sequence). Deletions cut 6 bases from V and 0 bases from J, with 20 bases between. The CDR3 covers 17 residues. The CDR3 nucleotides read TGTGCCAGCAGTCCCCGGGGGGATCTGTCCATGAACACTGAAGCTTTCTTT. Protein sequence: CASSPRGDLSMNTEAFF.